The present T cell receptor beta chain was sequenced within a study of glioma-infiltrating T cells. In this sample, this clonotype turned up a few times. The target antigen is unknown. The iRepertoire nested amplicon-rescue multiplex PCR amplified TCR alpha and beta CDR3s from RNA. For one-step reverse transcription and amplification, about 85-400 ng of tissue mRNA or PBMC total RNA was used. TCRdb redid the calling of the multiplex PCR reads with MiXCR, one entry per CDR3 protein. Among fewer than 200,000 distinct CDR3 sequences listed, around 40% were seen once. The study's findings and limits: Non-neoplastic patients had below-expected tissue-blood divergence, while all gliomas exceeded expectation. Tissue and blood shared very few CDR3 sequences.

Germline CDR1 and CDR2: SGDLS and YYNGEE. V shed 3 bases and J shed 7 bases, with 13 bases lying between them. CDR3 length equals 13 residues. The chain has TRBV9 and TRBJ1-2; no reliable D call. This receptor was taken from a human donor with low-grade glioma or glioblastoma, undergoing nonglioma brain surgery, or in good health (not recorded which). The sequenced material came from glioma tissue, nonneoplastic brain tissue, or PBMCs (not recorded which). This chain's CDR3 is CASSERAFGGYTF. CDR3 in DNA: TGTGCCAGCAGCGAGCGGGCGTTTGGTGGCTACACCTTC.